This TCR beta chain was sequenced during a study of blood T cell repertoires in COVID-19. Looking at the study overall: Spain, Italy and the United States supplied samples that represented acute and convalescent COVID-19.

Original processing methods: From reference gene primer amplification, estimates of nucleated cell counts were derived. The assay was immunoSEQ multiplex PCR, and TCRdb's table has in-frame clones only and misses some. The V and J calls and clone size come from that table; D and trimming were worked out from the DNA. The repertoire includes some 140,000 clones, around 83% of them detected once, and under 20% sits in the top ten. This sequence was found in a man in his thirties or forties who had recovered from COVID-19. Sequencing was done on a sample of PBMCs or T cells enriched from blood (not recorded which).

As DNA, the CDR3 is TGCGCCAGCAGTACGACTAGCGGGGGGAATGAGCAGTTCTTC. As protein: CASSTTSGGNEQFF. This chain connects TRBV4-1 to TRBJ2-1; the match to TRBD2 covers 13 bases. This CDR3 contains 14 residues. Trimming removed 6 bases from V and 7 bases from J; junction bases left unmatched: 3. CDR1 is MGHRA, CDR2 YSYEKL, per germline.